These T cell receptor beta chains were read from a single sample in a study of cytomegalovirus exposure and HLA in healthy donors. Repertoires were generated with immunoSEQ multiplex PCR, while TCRdb's copy carries only in-frame clones and drops some. The repertoire holds 150,000 or so clones, around three quarters seen once, with roughly 3% in the top ten. The sequencing input was PBMCs. Receptors were obtained from a woman in her forties in good health and CMV-seronegative. CDR3s include the opening cysteine and the closing phenylalanine or tryptophan. A D gene is named only where the DNA matches it firmly. For some rows the clone size is stated as once, few or many, or as a class when expanded; others skip it.

TRBV5-6	.	.	TRBJ1-1	CASSLVPTGVVNTEAFF	TGTGCCAGCAGCTTGGTGCCTACGGGGGTGGTGAACACTGAAGCTTTCTTT
TRBV11-3	.	.	TRBJ1-1	CASSLGPATEAFF	TGTGCCAGCAGCTTAGGGCCTGCAACTGAAGCTTTCTTT
TRBV10-3	.	.	TRBJ2-3	CAISDLQDYVISTDTQYF	TGTGCCATCAGTGACCTCCAGGACTACGTTATATCCACAGATACGCAGTATTTT
TRBV4-2	once	TRBD1	TRBJ2-7	CASRNQGRGYEQYF	TGTGCCAGCAGGAACCAAGGCAGGGGGTACGAGCAGTACTTC
TRBV7-9	.	.	TRBJ1-1	CASSFAGLNTEAFF	TGTGCCAGCAGCTTTGCGGGGTTGAACACTGAAGCTTTCTTT
TRBV6-5	.	TRBD1	TRBJ1-2	CASSPNRGGYGYTF	TGTGCCAGCAGCCCCAACAGGGGTGGCTATGGCTACACCTTC
TRBV18	.	.	TRBJ1-1	CASSPDSSFEAFF	TGTGCCAGCTCACCGGACAGCTCTTTTGAAGCTTTCTTT
TRBV19	.	TRBD1	TRBJ1-4	CASRDRGATNEKLFF	TGTGCCAGTAGAGACAGGGGTGCAACTAATGAAAAACTGTTTTTT
TRBV4-2	.	.	TRBJ2-1	CASSLSGYNEQFF	TGTGCCAGCAGTCTAAGCGGTTACAATGAGCAGTTCTTC
TRBV2	once	TRBD2	TRBJ2-5	CASMGTSRETQYF	TGTGCCAGCATGGGGACTAGCCGGGAGACCCAGTACTTC
TRBV7-7	.	.	TRBJ2-3	CASSLRQDSLQYF	TGTGCCAGCAGCCTCCGCCAGGACTCCCTCCAGTATTTT
TRBV19	.	TRBD1	TRBJ1-1	CATRQGANTEAFF	TGTGCCACTAGACAGGGGGCTAACACTGAAGCTTTCTTT
TRBV5-1	.	TRBD1	TRBJ1-1	CASSRTGGMNTEAFF	TGCGCCAGCAGCCGGACAGGGGGAATGAACACTGAAGCTTTCTTT
TRBV4-1	.	.	TRBJ2-7	CASSPQKTSYEQYF	TGCGCCAGCAGCCCACAGAAGACCTCCTACGAGCAGTACTTC
TRBV28	.	.	TRBJ1-2	CASSQVRDGYTF	TGTGCCAGCAGTCAAGTCAGGGATGGCTACACCTTC
TRBV7-9	.	.	TRBJ2-7	CASSGRGHEQYF	TGTGCCAGCAGCGGCAGGGGCCACGAGCAGTACTTC
TRBV5-1	few	TRBD1	TRBJ1-2	CASSSGQGSLGYTF	TGCGCCAGCAGCTCGGGACAGGGATCTCTAGGCTACACCTTC
TRBV5-1	few	.	TRBJ2-7	CASSSLLDEQYF	TGCGCCAGCAGCTCCCTATTAGACGAGCAGTACTTC
TRBV12-1	.	.	TRBJ2-2	CASSPAGTSGAVTGELFF	TGTGCCAGCAGCCCTGCCGGGACTAGCGGGGCCGTTACCGGGGAGCTGTTTTTT
TRBV28	.	.	TRBJ1-2	CASSPAAPLNYGYTF	TGTGCCAGCAGCCCTGCGGCCCCCCTTAACTATGGCTACACCTTC
TRBV5-1	.	.	TRBJ1-1	CASSLLTVGAGGNTEAFF	TGCGCCAGCAGCTTGCTAACCGTCGGAGCGGGGGGGAACACTGAAGCTTTCTTT
TRBV5-4	.	.	TRBJ1-1	CASSLWPTEAFF	TGTGCCAGCAGCTTATGGCCCACTGAAGCTTTCTTT
TRBV18	once	.	TRBJ2-5	CASSLLANQETQYF	TGTGCCAGCTCACTTCTAGCAAACCAAGAGACCCAGTACTTC
TRBV18	.	.	TRBJ1-5	CASSPGGYNQPQHF	TGTGCCAGCTCACCAGGGGGGTACAATCAGCCCCAGCATTTT
TRBV2	.	TRBD2	TRBJ2-5	CASIGQRGRETQYF	TGTGCCAGCATTGGGCAGCGGGGTAGGGAGACCCAGTACTTC
TRBV11-1	.	.	TRBJ1-4	CASSLQVGEKLFF	TGTGCCAGCAGCTTACAAGTCGGGGAAAAACTGTTTTTT